This is a list of T cell receptor beta chains from one sample in a study of siplizumab effects on memory and regulatory T cells. Generated by immunoSEQ multiplex PCR, the TCRdb table keeps only in-frame clones and is missing some. The sample contains about 87,000 clones, 80% to 90% of which appear only once. Sequenced sample: CD4+ T cells sorted from blood. Receptor source: a human donor in good health. Both conserved end residues are part of each CDR3. The D gene is left open where the match is weak. Only some rows state a clone size, as once, few, many or a class for expanded clones.

j_gene: TRBJ2-7; v_gene: TRBV6-4; abundance: -; d_gene: TRBD2; CDR3nt: TGTGCCAGCAGCCAGCGATCCGGGACTAGCGGGAGTTTGTACGAGCAGTACTTC; CDR3aa: CASSQRSGTSGSLYEQYF
j_gene: TRBJ1-2; v_gene: TRBV6-6; abundance: -; d_gene: -; CDR3nt: TGTGCCAGCAGTAGTGGTTCGGGGGCAGGCGGCTACACCTTC; CDR3aa: CASSSGSGAGGYTF
j_gene: TRBJ2-5; v_gene: TRBV6-1; abundance: -; d_gene: -; CDR3nt: TGTGCCAGCAGTGAAGCGGCGGAGACCCAGTACTTC; CDR3aa: CASSEAAETQYF
j_gene: TRBJ1-5; v_gene: TRBV18; abundance: -; d_gene: TRBD1; CDR3nt: TGTGCCAGCTCACAATCAACCGGGACAGGGGGTTTTTCGCCCCAGCATTTT; CDR3aa: CASSQSTGTGGFSPQHF
j_gene: TRBJ2-1; v_gene: TRBV10-1; abundance: -; d_gene: -; CDR3nt: TGCGCCAGCAGTGGACAAACCAACAATGAGCAGTTCTTC; CDR3aa: CASSGQTNNEQFF
j_gene: TRBJ1-4; v_gene: TRBV4-3; abundance: -; d_gene: -; CDR3nt: TGCGCCAGCAGCCAAGTCCTCGCAGGACCCTCTAATGAAAAACTGTTTTTT; CDR3aa: CASSQVLAGPSNEKLFF
j_gene: TRBJ2-7; v_gene: TRBV14; abundance: -; d_gene: -; CDR3nt: TGTGCCAGCAGCCAAGATCTTGACAGGGAGCAGTACTTC; CDR3aa: CASSQDLDREQYF
j_gene: TRBJ2-1; v_gene: TRBV16; abundance: -; d_gene: -; CDR3nt: TGTGCCAGCAGCCAAGGACAGAAAAAATACAATGAGCAGTTCTTC; CDR3aa: CASSQGQKKYNEQFF
j_gene: TRBJ2-7; v_gene: TRBV10-3; abundance: -; d_gene: -; CDR3nt: TGTGCCATCAGTGAGTCGATAGTGGGCCAAAGGTCCTACGAGCAGTACTTC; CDR3aa: CAISESIVGQRSYEQYF
j_gene: TRBJ2-1; v_gene: TRBV6-1; abundance: -; d_gene: TRBD1; CDR3nt: TGTGCCAGCCGAGACCGGGACAGGGGGAACAATGAGCAGTTCTTC; CDR3aa: CASRDRDRGNNEQFF
j_gene: TRBJ2-7; v_gene: TRBV7-2; abundance: -; d_gene: TRBD2; CDR3nt: TGTGCCAGCAGCTTAGGAAGCGGGGCAAGCTCCTACGAGCAGTACTTC; CDR3aa: CASSLGSGASSYEQYF
j_gene: TRBJ2-4; v_gene: TRBV11-2; abundance: once; d_gene: -; CDR3nt: TGTGCCAGCAGCCCTAGAGGGAGTCGAGCCAAAAACATTCAGTACTTC; CDR3aa: CASSPRGSRAKNIQYF
j_gene: TRBJ2-3; v_gene: TRBV9; abundance: -; d_gene: -; CDR3nt: TGTGCCAGCAGCGTGTGGGAGAGGGCAGATACGCAGTATTTT; CDR3aa: CASSVWERADTQYF
j_gene: TRBJ2-1; v_gene: TRBV5-3; abundance: -; d_gene: -; CDR3nt: TGTTATGACAATGAGCAGTTCTTC; CDR3aa: CYDNEQFF
j_gene: TRBJ1-3; v_gene: TRBV6-6; abundance: -; d_gene: -; CDR3nt: TGTGCCAGCAGTACCAGGACCGCTGGAAACACCATATATTTT; CDR3aa: CASSTRTAGNTIYF
j_gene: TRBJ2-7; v_gene: TRBV29-1; abundance: -; d_gene: TRBD1; CDR3nt: TGCAGCGTTACCGGACAGGGGGGGAACGAGCAGTACTTC; CDR3aa: CSVTGQGGNEQYF
j_gene: TRBJ2-3; v_gene: TRBV7-9; abundance: -; d_gene: -; CDR3nt: TGTGCCAGCACCCCGACAGGCCTTGGCACAGATACGCAGTATTTT; CDR3aa: CASTPTGLGTDTQYF
j_gene: TRBJ1-2; v_gene: TRBV18; abundance: once; d_gene: TRBD1; CDR3nt: TGTGCCAGCTCACCCGGACAGGGGGCCGGTGGCTACACCTTC; CDR3aa: CASSPGQGAGGYTF
j_gene: TRBJ1-4; v_gene: TRBV9; abundance: few; d_gene: -; CDR3nt: TGTGCCAGCAGCGAAGGGCCAAAAGAAAAACTGTTTTTT; CDR3aa: CASSEGPKEKLFF
j_gene: TRBJ2-2; v_gene: TRBV11-3; abundance: -; d_gene: TRBD2; CDR3nt: TGTGCCAGCAGCTTCGACCAGGGAGGGTACATCGGGGAGCTGTTTTTT; CDR3aa: CASSFDQGGYIGELFF
j_gene: TRBJ2-7; v_gene: TRBV6-6; abundance: -; d_gene: -; CDR3nt: TGTGCCAGCAGTTACTCTCCTCCCCCCTACGAGCAGTACTTC; CDR3aa: CASSYSPPPYEQYF
j_gene: TRBJ2-1; v_gene: TRBV4-1; abundance: -; d_gene: -; CDR3nt: TGCGCCAGCAGCCAAGTGGGGGCTGAATACAATGAGCAGTTCTTC; CDR3aa: CASSQVGAEYNEQFF
j_gene: TRBJ1-3; v_gene: TRBV14; abundance: -; d_gene: -; CDR3nt: TGTGCCAGCAGCCAAACAGTCTCTGGAAACACCTTATATTTT; CDR3aa: CASSQTVSGNTLYF
j_gene: TRBJ2-1; v_gene: TRBV7-8; abundance: -; d_gene: -; CDR3nt: TGTGCCAGCAGCCGGGCACTATATGAGCAGTTCTTC; CDR3aa: CASSRALYEQFF
j_gene: TRBJ1-2; v_gene: TRBV6-5; abundance: -; d_gene: -; CDR3nt: TGTGCCAGCAGGACCTCCGGACTCTCCTACACCTTC; CDR3aa: CASRTSGLSYTF
j_gene: TRBJ2-7; v_gene: TRBV5-4; abundance: -; d_gene: -; CDR3nt: TGTGCCAGCAGCTTGTTCCTGCACGAGCAGTACTTC; CDR3aa: CASSLFLHEQYF
j_gene: TRBJ2-5; v_gene: TRBV4-1; abundance: -; d_gene: -; CDR3nt: TGCGCCAGCAGCCAAGATTATCCCCAGGGAAGGACCCAGTACTTC; CDR3aa: CASSQDYPQGRTQYF
j_gene: TRBJ1-5; v_gene: TRBV5-8; abundance: few; d_gene: -; CDR3nt: TGTGCCAGCAGCTTGGCCTATGGGCAGCCCCAGCATTTT; CDR3aa: CASSLAYGQPQHF
j_gene: TRBJ2-7; v_gene: TRBV30; abundance: -; d_gene: TRBD1; CDR3nt: TGTGCCTGGAGTGTACTGGGACAGGGATCCGAGCAGTACTTC; CDR3aa: CAWSVLGQGSEQYF
j_gene: TRBJ2-7; v_gene: TRBV7-3; abundance: -; d_gene: TRBD2; CDR3nt: TGTGCCAGCAGGTCTACTAGCGGGAGCTCCTACGAGCAGTACTTC; CDR3aa: CASRSTSGSSYEQYF
j_gene: TRBJ2-2; v_gene: TRBV19; abundance: -; d_gene: TRBD2; CDR3nt: TGTGCCAGTAGTATAAGGGAGGGGCCGGGAAGGGAGCTGTTTTTT; CDR3aa: CASSIREGPGRELFF
j_gene: TRBJ1-2; v_gene: TRBV7-3; abundance: -; d_gene: TRBD1; CDR3nt: TGTGCCAGCAGCCCCGCCCTAATAACAGGGGTGAGCTACACCTTC; CDR3aa: CASSPALITGVSYTF
j_gene: TRBJ2-1; v_gene: TRBV27; abundance: -; d_gene: -; CDR3nt: TGTGCCAGCAGTAAGATCTCGAATGAGCAGTTCTTC; CDR3aa: CASSKISNEQFF
j_gene: TRBJ1-1; v_gene: TRBV11-3; abundance: -; d_gene: -; CDR3nt: TGTGCCAGCAGCCCGGACGCCCGTATGAACACTGAAGCTTTCTTT; CDR3aa: CASSPDARMNTEAFF
j_gene: TRBJ1-5; v_gene: TRBV12-5; abundance: -; d_gene: -; CDR3nt: TGTGCTAGTGGTCGGGGGAGGGGCGGAGAGCAGCCCCAGCATTTT; CDR3aa: CASGRGRGGEQPQHF
j_gene: TRBJ1-4; v_gene: TRBV29-1; abundance: -; d_gene: -; CDR3nt: TGCAGCGTGATCGGAGGCATTACTAATGAAAAACTGTTTTTT; CDR3aa: CSVIGGITNEKLFF
j_gene: TRBJ1-4; v_gene: TRBV5-4; abundance: -; d_gene: TRBD1; CDR3nt: TGTGCCAGCAGCCCCGGGACAGGGGATGAAAAACTGTTTTTT; CDR3aa: CASSPGTGDEKLFF
j_gene: TRBJ2-3; v_gene: TRBV5-1; abundance: -; d_gene: -; CDR3nt: TGCGCCAGCAGCTTACGTCCAGGGTCAGATACGCAGTATTTT; CDR3aa: CASSLRPGSDTQYF
j_gene: TRBJ2-7; v_gene: TRBV30; abundance: -; d_gene: -; CDR3nt: TGTGCCTGGAGGACAACTAAGAGCTCCTACGAGCAGTACTTC; CDR3aa: CAWRTTKSSYEQYF
j_gene: TRBJ2-7; v_gene: TRBV30; abundance: -; d_gene: -; CDR3nt: TGTGCCGGGGGCAGGAACGGTAGAGGCTACGAGCAGTACTTC; CDR3aa: CAGGRNGRGYEQYF
j_gene: TRBJ2-2; v_gene: TRBV7-2; abundance: -; d_gene: TRBD2; CDR3nt: TGTGCCAGCAGCTTAAGGCCTAGCGGGAACACCGGGGAGCTGTTTTTT; CDR3aa: CASSLRPSGNTGELFF